Following are 19 T cell receptor beta chains from one sample sequenced in a study of cytomegalovirus exposure and HLA in healthy donors. PCR involved 60 Vbeta and 13 Jbeta primers. Sequencing used immunoSEQ multiplex PCR; TCRdb keeps in-frame clones, though not all of them. The sample lists about 170,000 clones; around 74% were seen once. Input material: PBMCs. The receptors come from a female donor in good health and CMV-seronegative.

As to this clone: An end of the junction does not agree with germline; a read error may underlie this. The chain recombines TRBV7-7 with TRBJ2-1; D gene uncertain. Germline V gene lookup returns CDR1 SSHAT and CDR2 FNYEAQ (reference sequence). CDR3 length: 13 residues. CDR3 sequence reads: CASSLVDQDEQFF. CDR3 in DNA: TGTGCTAGCAGCTTAGTTGACCAGGATGAGCAGTTCTTC.

The chain joins TRBV9 to TRBJ2-2; 9 positions match TRBD2. There are 14 residues in the CDR3. From germline, CDR1 is SGDLS and CDR2 YYNGEE. Trimming took 3 bases from V and 6 from J; bases not matched to a gene: 3. The CDR3 nucleotides read TGTGCCAGCAGCGAGGGACTAGCAGCCGGGGAGCTGTTTTTT. Its protein product is CASSEGLAAGELFF.

The count of this clone is one. The chain is built from TRBV7-6 and TRBJ1-3; perhaps TRBD1 as D (6 bases). The CDR3 is 16 residues long. Trimming shortened V by 0 bases and J by 2 bases, and 11 bases separated the two germline ends. Germline V gives CDR1 SGHVS, CDR2 FNYEAQ. The CDR3 loop reads CASSLAGGTTGNTIYF. The CDR3 DNA follows: TGTGCCAGCAGCTTAGCGGGGGGGACAACTGGAAACACCATATATTTT. Using reference TRBV7-6 and TRBJ1-3 for the parts outside the CDR3, the full variable domain is GAGVSQSPRYKVTKRGQDVALRCDPISGHVSLYWYRQALGQGPEFLTYFNYEAQQDKSGLPNDRFSAERPEGSISTLTIQRTEQRDSAMYRCASSLAGGTTGNTIYFGEGSWLTVV.

This clone was found once. The V gene is TRBV4-1, the J gene TRBJ1-3, with 9 nucleotides matching TRBD1. The CDR3 is 15 residues long. Germline V gene sequence: CDR1 MGHRA, CDR2 YSYEKL. Trimming removed 1 base from V and 2 bases from J; junction bases left unmatched: 0. The CDR3 region has the DNA TGCGCCAGCAGCCAAGGACAGGGGGCTGGAAACACCATATATTTT. It yields the protein CASSQGQGAGNTIYF.

This clone showed up just a few times. The chain uses TRBV28 and TRBJ1-3, with a possible D match to TRBD1 (5 bases). Trimming removed 7 bases at V and 4 bases at J, with 11 bases between. The germline V gene has CDR1 MDHEN and CDR2 SYDVKM. The CDR3 runs to 13 residues. CDR3 loop: CASIRGDGNTIYF. CDR3 nucleotide sequence: TGTGCCAGCATTCGGGGGGACGGAAACACCATATATTTT.

The chain combines TRBV30 with TRBJ1-5, with unresolved D. This CDR3 is built from 15 residues. From germline, CDR1 is GTSNPN and CDR2 SVGIG (reference sequence). Between the trimmed V and J ends, which lost 0 bases and 4 bases, there was a span of 13 bases. CDR3 coding DNA: TGTGCCTGGAGTGTGAGCTCCACGCATAATCAGCCCCAGCATTTT. Encoded protein: CAWSVSSTHNQPQHF.

This chain connects TRBV21-1 to TRBJ1-1. TRBV21-1 is reported as a pseudogene. The CDR3 is made up of 14 amino acids. CDR3 loop: CASSRSEEGTEAFF. Here the CDR3 DNA reads TGTGCCAGCAGCCGAAGTGAGGAGGGCACTGAAGCTTTCTTT.

V usage is TRBV30 and J usage is TRBJ2-7; 8 bases are a match to TRBD2. The CDR3 is 15 amino acids. Germline CDR1 and CDR2: GTSNPN and SVGIG (reference sequence). J lost 5 bases, V lost 3 bases, and 12 bases had no gene match. This CDR3 is CAWSLRTSLGDEQYF. Written as DNA, the CDR3 is TGTGCCTGGAGCCTACGGACTAGCCTAGGGGACGAGCAGTACTTC.

This chain connects TRBV10-3 to TRBJ2-1, with 9 positions matching TRBD1. Germline CDR1 and CDR2: ENHRY and SYGVKD. With 4 bases clipped from V and 5 bases from J, the junction kept 3 bases outside the gene matches. The CDR3 covers 14 residues. CDR3 sequence reads: CAISGGQGNNEQFF. In DNA, the CDR3 is TGTGCCATCAGTGGGGGACAGGGTAACAATGAGCAGTTCTTC.

This clone was counted only a few times. V usage is TRBV11-2 and J usage is TRBJ1-3; TRBD1 is a possible D gene (5 bases). V was trimmed by 5 bases and J by 0 bases, leaving 11 bases between them. In germline, CDR1 is SGHAT, CDR2 FQNNGV. There are 15 residues in the CDR3. The CDR3 region has the DNA TGTGCCAGCAGCCGGGGGGGGACCTCTGGAAACACCATATATTTT. Protein: CASSRGGTSGNTIYF. Together with reference TRBV11-2 and TRBJ1-3, the CDR3 gives the full variable domain: EAGVAQSPRYKIIEKRQSVAFWCNPISGHATLYWYQQILGQGPKLLIQFQNNGVVDDSQLPKDRFSAERLKGVDSTLKIQPAKLEDSAVYLCASSRGGTSGNTIYFGEGSWLTVV.

The chain joins TRBV6-1 to TRBJ1-5; 7 bases are a match to TRBD1. Unmatched junction bases numbered 3, after V lost 3 bases and J lost 4 bases. CDR1 and CDR2 (germline): MNHNS, SASEGT. CDR3 size: 14 residues. CDR3 in amino acids: CASSDDRANQPQHF. In DNA form, the CDR3 reads TGTGCCAGCAGTGACGACAGGGCAAATCAGCCCCAGCATTTT.

V and J are TRBV11-1 and TRBJ1-1; a weak D match, TRBD1 (6 bases). Germline assignment: CDR1 SGHAT and CDR2 FQDESV (reference sequence). The ends were cut back, 0 bases at V and 5 bases at J, with 10 bases in the middle. This CDR3 is built from 14 residues. The CDR3 bases are TGTGCCAGCAGCTTAGCGGCCAGGGGAACTGAAGCTTTCTTT. It specifies CASSLAARGTEAFF.

Turning to this clone: An end of the junction does not agree with germline; a read error may underlie this. This chain links TRBV7-9 with TRBJ2-3, with a tentative D call TRBD2 (5 bases). The CDR3 extends over 16 amino acids. In germline, CDR1 is SEHNR, CDR2 FQNEAQ (reference sequence). For the CDR3, the DNA is TGTTCCAGCAGCTCCGCGGGTGTTCGGAAAACAGATACGCAGTATTTT. Translated, it gives CSSSSAGVRKTDTQYF.

V gene TRBV4-2 combines with J gene TRBJ2-7; D not certain. The V and J ends lost 1 base and 4 bases respectively, with 5 bases between them. The CDR3 spans 12 residues. Germline CDR1 LGHNA, CDR2 YNFKEQ. The CDR3 DNA reads as TGTGCCAGCAGCCAAGTCGGTTACGAGCAGTACTTC. Translation gives CASSQVGYEQYF.

V gene TRBV28 combines with J gene TRBJ1-1; D may be TRBD1 (5 bases). Germline loops: CDR1 MDHEN, CDR2 SYDVKM. The V and J ends lost 5 bases and 1 base respectively, with 11 bases between them. This CDR3 has 14 residues. The CDR3, as DNA: TGTGCCAGCAGTCCCGGGGGATGGAACACTGAAGCTTTCTTT. It encodes CASSPGGWNTEAFF.

This clone was observed once. The chain employs TRBV5-1 and TRBJ1-2; TRBD1 might be the D (5 bases). Germline V lookup: CDR1 SGHRS, CDR2 YFSETQ. Trimming removed 0 bases from V and 2 bases from J, with 11 bases in between. The CDR3 has 15 residues. CDR3 loop: CASSLGGAPNYGYTF. The DNA for the CDR3 is TGCGCCAGCAGCTTGGGCGGGGCGCCGAACTATGGCTACACCTTC.

The chain couples TRBV5-1 to TRBJ2-1, with 9 bases fitting TRBD2. Germline V gives CDR1 SGHRS, CDR2 YFSETQ. The CDR3 runs 19 residues. V lost 0 bases, J lost 8 bases, and 18 bases stayed unmatched. CDR3 sequence reads: CASSLGRGLIAGGFDEQFF. DNA of the CDR3: TGCGCCAGCAGCTTGGGGAGGGGGCTGATCGCGGGGGGGTTCGATGAGCAGTTCTTC.

The V gene is TRBV19, the J gene TRBJ1-2; no definite D call. V was shortened by 1 base and J by 0 bases, with 6 bases between the two germline ends. Germline loops: CDR1 LNHDA, CDR2 SQIVND (reference sequence). This CDR3 comprises 14 residues. In DNA form, the CDR3 reads TGTGCCAGTAGTATAGGAACAACTAACTATGGCTACACCTTC. It yields the protein CASSIGTTNYGYTF.

The chain uses TRBV7-7 and TRBJ2-5; 7 bases are shared with TRBD2. CDR3 length: 14 residues. Trimming removed 5 bases from V and 1 base from J; junction bases left unmatched: 4. CDR1 and CDR2 from the germline V gene are SSHAT and FNYEAQ (reference sequence). The CDR3 protein is CASSRDYTQETQYF. In DNA, the CDR3 is TGTGCCAGCAGCCGGGACTATACCCAAGAGACCCAGTACTTC. The variable domain in full, with the rest retrieved from reference TRBV7-7 and TRBJ2-5, is GAGVSQSPRYKVTKRGQDVTLRCDPISSHATLYWYQQALGQGPEFLTYFNYEAQPDKSGLPSDRFSAERPEGSISTLTIQRTEQRDSAMYRCASSRDYTQETQYFGPGTRLLVL.